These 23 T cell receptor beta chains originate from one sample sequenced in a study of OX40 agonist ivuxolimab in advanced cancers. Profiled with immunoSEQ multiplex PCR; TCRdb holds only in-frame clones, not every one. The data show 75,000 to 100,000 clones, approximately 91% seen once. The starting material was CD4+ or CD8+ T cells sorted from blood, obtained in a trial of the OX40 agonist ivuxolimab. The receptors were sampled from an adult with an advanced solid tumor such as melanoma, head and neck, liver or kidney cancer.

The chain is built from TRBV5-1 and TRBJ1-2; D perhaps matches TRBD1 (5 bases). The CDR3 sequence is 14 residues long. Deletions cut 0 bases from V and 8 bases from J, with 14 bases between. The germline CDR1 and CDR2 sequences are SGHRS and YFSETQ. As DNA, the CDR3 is TGCGCCAGCAGCTTGGCCAGGGAGGATTACGGCTACACCTTC. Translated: CASSLAREDYGYTF.

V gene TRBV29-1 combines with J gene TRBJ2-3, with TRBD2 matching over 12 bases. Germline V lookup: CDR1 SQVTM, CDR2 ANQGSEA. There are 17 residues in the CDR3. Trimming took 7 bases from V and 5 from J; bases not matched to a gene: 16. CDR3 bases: TGCAGCGCCCGAGGCTCTAGCGGGAGGGCCGGGGTAGATACGCAGTATTTT. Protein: CSARGSSGRAGVDTQYF.

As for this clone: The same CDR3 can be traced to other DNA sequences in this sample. The CDR3: CASSLTGRTEAFF. CDR3 in DNA: TGTGCCAGCAGCCTGACAGGGAGGACTGAAGCTTTCTTT. This chain uses TRBV7-2 with TRBJ1-1, with 7 bases identical to TRBD1. Germline lookup yields CDR1 SGHTA and CDR2 FQGNSA. Germline trimming cut 5 bases from V and 5 bases from J; bases unmatched to any gene: 5. This CDR3 contains 13 residues.

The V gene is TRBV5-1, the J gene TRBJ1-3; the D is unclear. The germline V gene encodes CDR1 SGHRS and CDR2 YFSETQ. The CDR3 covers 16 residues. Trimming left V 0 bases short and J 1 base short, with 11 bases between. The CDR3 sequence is CASSLAPGVSGNTIYF. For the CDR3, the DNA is TGCGCCAGCAGCTTGGCCCCCGGAGTTTCTGGAAACACCATATATTTT.

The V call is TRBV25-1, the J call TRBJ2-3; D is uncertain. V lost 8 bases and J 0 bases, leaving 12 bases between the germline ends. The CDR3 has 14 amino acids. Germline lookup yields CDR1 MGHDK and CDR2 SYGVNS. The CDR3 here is CASGSSTSTDTQYF. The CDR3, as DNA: TGTGCCAGCGGTAGCAGCACTAGCACAGATACGCAGTATTTT.

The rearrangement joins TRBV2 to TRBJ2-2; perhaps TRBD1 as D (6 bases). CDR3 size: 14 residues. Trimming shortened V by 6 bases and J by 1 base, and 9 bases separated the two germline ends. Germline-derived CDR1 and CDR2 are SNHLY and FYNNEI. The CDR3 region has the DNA TGTGCCAGCAGCGGACAGCTGAACACCGGGGAGCTGTTTTTT. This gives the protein CASSGQLNTGELFF.

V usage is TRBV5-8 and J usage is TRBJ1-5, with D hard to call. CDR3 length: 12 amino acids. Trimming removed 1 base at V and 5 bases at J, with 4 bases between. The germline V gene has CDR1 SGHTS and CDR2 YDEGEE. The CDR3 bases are TGTGCCAGCAGCTTGTTGGATCAGCCCCAGCATTTT. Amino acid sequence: CASSLLDQPQHF.

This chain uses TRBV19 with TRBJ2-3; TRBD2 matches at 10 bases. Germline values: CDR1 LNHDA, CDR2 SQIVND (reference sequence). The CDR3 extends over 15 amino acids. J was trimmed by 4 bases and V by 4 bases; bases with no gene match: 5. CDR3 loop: CASSSLAGVADTQYF. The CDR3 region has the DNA TGTGCCAGTAGTAGTCTAGCGGGAGTGGCAGATACGCAGTATTTT.

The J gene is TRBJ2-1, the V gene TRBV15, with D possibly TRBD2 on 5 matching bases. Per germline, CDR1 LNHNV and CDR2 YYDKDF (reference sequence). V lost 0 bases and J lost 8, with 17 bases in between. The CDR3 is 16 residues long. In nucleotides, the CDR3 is TGTGCCACCAGCAGAGATCTGCAACGGGGTAGGTATGAGCAGTTCTTC. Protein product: CATSRDLQRGRYEQFF.

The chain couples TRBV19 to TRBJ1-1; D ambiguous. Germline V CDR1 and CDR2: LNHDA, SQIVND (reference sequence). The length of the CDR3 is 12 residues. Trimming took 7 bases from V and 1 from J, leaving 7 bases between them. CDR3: CASMNWNTEAFF. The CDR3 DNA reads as TGTGCCAGTATGAATTGGAACACTGAAGCTTTCTTT.

In DNA, the CDR3 is TGTGCCAGCTCACCAAGGCTAGCGGGGTCCGGGGAGCTGTTTTTT. This sequence encodes CASSPRLAGSGELFF. J is TRBJ2-2 and V is TRBV18; 9 bases line up with TRBD2. CDR3 size: 15 residues. Germline CDR1 KGHSH, CDR2 LQKENI. The ends lost 2 bases at V and 6 bases at J; junction bases unmatched: 4.

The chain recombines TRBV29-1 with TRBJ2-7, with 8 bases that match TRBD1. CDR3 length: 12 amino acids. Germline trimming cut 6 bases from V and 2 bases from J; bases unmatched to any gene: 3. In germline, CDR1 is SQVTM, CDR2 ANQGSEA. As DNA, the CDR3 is TGCAGCGTGCGGGACAGGACCTACGAGCAGTACTTC. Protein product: CSVRDRTYEQYF.

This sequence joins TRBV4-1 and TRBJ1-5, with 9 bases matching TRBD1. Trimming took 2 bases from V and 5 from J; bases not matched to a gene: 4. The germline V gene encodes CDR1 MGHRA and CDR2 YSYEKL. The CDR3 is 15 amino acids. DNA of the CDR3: TGCGCCAGCAGCCAATTGTGGACAGGGGATCAGCCCCAGCATTTT. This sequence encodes CASSQLWTGDQPQHF.

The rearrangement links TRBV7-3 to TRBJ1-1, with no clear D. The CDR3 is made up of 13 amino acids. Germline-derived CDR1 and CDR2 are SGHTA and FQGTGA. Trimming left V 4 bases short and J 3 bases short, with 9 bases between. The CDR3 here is CASSSYIDTEAFF. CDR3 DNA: TGTGCCAGCAGCTCTTATATTGACACTGAAGCTTTCTTT.

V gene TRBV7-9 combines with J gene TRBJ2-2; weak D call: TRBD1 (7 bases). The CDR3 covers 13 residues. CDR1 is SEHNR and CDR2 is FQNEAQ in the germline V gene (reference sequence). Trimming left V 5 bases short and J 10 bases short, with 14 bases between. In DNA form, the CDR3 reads TGTGCCAGCAGCGCCCAGGGGGGCGCGGAGCTGTTTTTT. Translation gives CASSAQGGAELFF.

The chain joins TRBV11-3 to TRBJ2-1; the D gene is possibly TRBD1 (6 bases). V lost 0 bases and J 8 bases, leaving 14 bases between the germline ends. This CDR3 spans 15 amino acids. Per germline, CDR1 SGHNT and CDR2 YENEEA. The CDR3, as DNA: TGTGCCAGCAGCTTAGAGGCAGGGGTTGGGCATGAGCAGTTCTTC. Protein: CASSLEAGVGHEQFF.

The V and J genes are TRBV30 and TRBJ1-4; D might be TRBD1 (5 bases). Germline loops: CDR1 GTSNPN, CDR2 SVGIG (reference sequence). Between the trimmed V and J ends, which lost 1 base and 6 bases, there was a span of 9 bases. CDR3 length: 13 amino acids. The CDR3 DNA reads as TGTGCCTGGAGTGGGCAGGGTGATGAAAAACTGTTTTTT. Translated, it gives CAWSGQGDEKLFF.

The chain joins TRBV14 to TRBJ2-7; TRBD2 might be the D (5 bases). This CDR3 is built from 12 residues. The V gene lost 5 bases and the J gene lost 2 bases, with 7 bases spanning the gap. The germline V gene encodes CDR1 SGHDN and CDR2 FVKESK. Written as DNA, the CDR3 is TGTGCCAGCAGCGACTACGCCTACGAGCAGTACTTC. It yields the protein CASSDYAYEQYF.

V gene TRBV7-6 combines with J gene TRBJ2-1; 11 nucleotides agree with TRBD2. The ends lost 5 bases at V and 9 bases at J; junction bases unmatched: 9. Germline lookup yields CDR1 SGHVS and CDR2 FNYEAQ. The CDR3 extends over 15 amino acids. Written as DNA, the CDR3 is TGTGCCAGCAGCCCGACTAGCGGGACGTCTGGTGAGCAGTTCTTC. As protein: CASSPTSGTSGEQFF. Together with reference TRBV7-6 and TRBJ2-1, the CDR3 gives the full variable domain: GAGVSQSPRYKVTKRGQDVALRCDPISGHVSLYWYRQALGQGPEFLTYFNYEAQQDKSGLPNDRFSAERPEGSISTLTIQRTEQRDSAMYRCASSPTSGTSGEQFFGPGTRLTVL.

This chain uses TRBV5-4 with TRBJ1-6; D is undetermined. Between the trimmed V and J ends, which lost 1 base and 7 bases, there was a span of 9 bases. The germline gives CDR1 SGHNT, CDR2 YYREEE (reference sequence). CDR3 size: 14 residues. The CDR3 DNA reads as TGTGCCAGCAGCTTGAGCGGACGCAATTCACCCCTCCACTTT. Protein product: CASSLSGRNSPLHF. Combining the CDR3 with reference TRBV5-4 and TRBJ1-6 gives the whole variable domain ETGVTQSPTHLIKTRGQQVTLRCSSQSGHNTVSWYQQALGQGPQFIFQYYREEENGRGNFPPRFSGLQFPNYSSELNVNALELDDSALYLCASSLSGRNSPLHFGNGTRLTVT.

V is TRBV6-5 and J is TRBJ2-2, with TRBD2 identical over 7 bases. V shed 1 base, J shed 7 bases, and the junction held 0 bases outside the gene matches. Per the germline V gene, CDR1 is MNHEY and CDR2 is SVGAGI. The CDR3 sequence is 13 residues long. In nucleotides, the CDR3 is TGTGCCAGCAGTTACTGGGAGGGCGGGGAGCTGTTTTTT. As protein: CASSYWEGGELFF.

CDR3 nucleotide sequence: TGTGCCAGCAGTTACTCGGGACAGGGGGCGTTCTTTGGCTACACCTTC. It is translated as CASSYSGQGAFFGYTF. This chain links TRBV6-5 with TRBJ1-2, with 12 bases matching TRBD1. The CDR3 covers 16 residues. Germline V lookup: CDR1 MNHEY, CDR2 SVGAGI. Trimming took 0 bases from V and 7 from J; bases not matched to a gene: 6.

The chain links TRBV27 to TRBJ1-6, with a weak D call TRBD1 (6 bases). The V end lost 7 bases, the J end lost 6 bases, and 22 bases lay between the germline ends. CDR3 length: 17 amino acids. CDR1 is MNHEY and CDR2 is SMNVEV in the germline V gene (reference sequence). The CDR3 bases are TGTGCCAGCACCTCACGCGGCGGGGGGCAGGGTAATTCACCCCTCCACTTT. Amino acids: CASTSRGGGQGNSPLHF.